The 24 T cell receptor beta chains below all came from one sample that was sequenced in a study of control samples from healthy donors and cancer patients. Clones were sequenced by immunoSEQ multiplex PCR, and TCRdb holds only the in-frame ones, with some missing. The data show about 180,000 clones, 94% seen once. The source material was blood. The receptors stem from a woman aged 18-30 years in good health.

V gene TRBV5-1 combines with J gene TRBJ1-5; D gene uncertain. CDR3 size: 15 residues. The V end lost 1 base, the J end lost 4 bases, and 12 bases lay between the germline ends. Germline V gene lookup returns CDR1 SGHRS and CDR2 YFSETQ. The CDR3 nucleotides are TGCGCCAGCAGCTTGATCGCGGGCCCAAATCAGCCCCAGCATTTT. Amino acid sequence: CASSLIAGPNQPQHF.

This clone showed up just once. The V and J genes are TRBV4-1 and TRBJ1-5; tentative D call: TRBD1 (5 bases). Trimming shortened V by 4 bases and J by 0 bases, and 13 bases separated the two germline ends. The germline CDR1 and CDR2 sequences are MGHRA and YSYEKL. The CDR3 spans 16 residues. The DNA for the CDR3 is TGCGCCAGCAGCCGTGCGGGGGAATATAGCAATCAGCCCCAGCATTTT. The encoded protein is CASSRAGEYSNQPQHF.

V and J are TRBV6-6 and TRBJ1-2; TRBD1 aligns across 12 bases. CDR1 is MNHNY, CDR2 SVGAGI, per germline (reference sequence). Trimming cost V 6 bases and J 7 bases; bases outside gene matches: 3. The CDR3 spans 13 residues. Here the CDR3 reads CASRRGQGAGYTF. CDR3 nucleotide sequence: TGTGCCAGCAGGAGGGGACAGGGGGCTGGCTACACCTTC.

This clone was detected once. This chain joins TRBV7-2 and TRBJ2-7, with 10 bases matching TRBD2. Germline trimming cut 1 base from V and 4 bases from J; bases unmatched to any gene: 7. The germline CDR1 and CDR2 sequences are SGHTA and FQGNSA. This CDR3 is 16 amino acids long. The DNA of the CDR3 is TGTGCCAGCAGCTTAGGAATGGCTAGCGGGGGTTACGAGCAGTACTTC. It specifies CASSLGMASGGYEQYF.

V is TRBV11-1 and J is TRBJ2-6; possible D gene TRBD1, 5 bases. Trimming stripped 4 bases from V and 4 bases from J, with 11 bases between. This CDR3 is built from 15 residues. Germline V CDR1 and CDR2: SGHAT, FQDESV (reference sequence). The CDR3, as DNA: TGTGCCAGCAGCTCTCGGACAAAAGGGGCCAACGTCCTGACTTTC. Translation gives CASSSRTKGANVLTF.

V usage is TRBV18 and J usage is TRBJ2-3; a weak D match, TRBD2 (5 bases). Per germline, CDR1 KGHSH and CDR2 LQKENI. The CDR3 is made up of 16 amino acids. Between the trimmed V and J ends, which lost 2 bases and 2 bases, there was a span of 14 bases. CDR3 DNA: TGTGCCAGCTCACCAGGGAGAGGTTCTAACACAGATACGCAGTATTTT. Protein sequence: CASSPGRGSNTDTQYF.

The J gene is TRBJ2-7, the V gene TRBV7-9; D is undetermined. The CDR3 has 14 amino acids. Trimming shortened V by 5 bases and J by 4 bases, and 15 bases separated the two germline ends. Germline V gives CDR1 SEHNR, CDR2 FQNEAQ (reference sequence). CDR3 bases: TGTGCCAGCAGCATTGGGCCGTACTATTACGAGCAGTACTTC. It yields the protein CASSIGPYYYEQYF.

This clone was observed once. This chain uses TRBV6-2 or TRBV6-3 with TRBJ2-7, with unresolved D. Trimming left V 4 bases short and J 11 bases short, with 15 bases between. Germline V gives CDR1 MNHEY, CDR2 SVGEGT. The CDR3 has 12 amino acids. For the CDR3, the DNA is TGTGCCAGCAGTTTCCCTCAAGGGTTGGAGTACTTC. Its protein product is CASSFPQGLEYF.

This sequence joins TRBV19 and TRBJ1-2; D unclear. Germline CDR1 LNHDA, CDR2 SQIVND (reference sequence). CDR3 length: 14 residues. The ends were cut back, 6 bases at V and 9 bases at J, with 20 bases in the middle. CDR3 DNA sequence: TGTGCCAGTAGGCAGATCAGTGGTAGTTCAAGCTACACCTTC. It codes for CASRQISGSSSYTF.

The J gene is TRBJ2-3, the V gene TRBV24-1; D uncertain. The V gene's germline CDR1 is KGHDR and CDR2 SFDVKD. There are 14 residues in the CDR3. V was shortened by 3 bases and J by 3 bases, with 9 bases between the two germline ends. The CDR3 sequence is CATSDAFLTDTQYF. The CDR3 nucleotides are TGTGCCACCAGTGATGCCTTCTTGACAGATACGCAGTATTTT.

V and J are TRBV5-6 and TRBJ1-6, with D tentatively TRBD1 (6 bases). CDR3 length equals 19 residues. V shed 0 bases and J shed 6 bases, with 22 bases lying between them. The germline V gene encodes CDR1 SGHDT and CDR2 YYEEEE. This CDR3 reads CASSLAGQGSTTSNSPLHF. CDR3 nucleotides: TGTGCCAGCAGCTTGGCCGGCCAGGGGTCAACTACCTCTAATTCACCCCTCCACTTT.

V gene TRBV6-2 or TRBV6-3 combines with J gene TRBJ1-5; possible D gene TRBD1, 6 bases. The CDR3 extends over 15 amino acids. V was trimmed by 0 bases and J by 7 bases, leaving 13 bases between them. Germline values: CDR1 MNHEY, CDR2 SVGEGT. CDR3: CASSYSRGEGQPQHF. CDR3 DNA: TGTGCCAGCAGTTACTCGAGGGGGGAGGGCCAGCCCCAGCATTTT.

The chain has TRBV27 and TRBJ1-4; weak D call: TRBD1 (5 bases). The CDR3 covers 15 residues. V was cut by 2 bases and J by 0 bases, with 7 bases left in between. Germline-derived CDR1 and CDR2 are MNHEY and SMNVEV (reference sequence). The CDR3 region is CASSLQGATNEKLFF. CDR3 bases: TGTGCCAGCAGTTTACAGGGTGCAACTAATGAAAAACTGTTTTTT. Looking up the rest from reference TRBV27 and TRBJ1-4 gives the full variable domain: EAQVTQNPRYLITVTGKKLTVTCSQNMNHEYMSWYRQDPGLGLRQIYYSMNVEVTDKGDVPEGYKVSRKEKRNFPLILESPSPNQTSLYFCASSLQGATNEKLFFGSGTQLSVL.

The gene calls are TRBV28 and TRBJ1-4; D is undetermined. V dropped 4 bases and J dropped 7 bases, with 16 bases sitting between them. This CDR3 comprises 15 residues. CDR1 is MDHEN, CDR2 SYDVKM, per germline. The CDR3 sequence: CASSSSPALSEKLFF. The CDR3 DNA reads as TGTGCCAGCAGTTCATCTCCGGCCCTTAGTGAAAAACTGTTTTTT.

The chain has TRBV28 and TRBJ1-6; the match to TRBD1 covers 10 bases. The V gene end was trimmed by 5 bases and the J gene end by 11 bases; junction bases not matched to a gene: 9. Germline assignment: CDR1 MDHEN and CDR2 SYDVKM. This CDR3 is built from 15 residues. CDR3 in amino acids: CASSPRTGGYPPLHF. The CDR3 DNA follows: TGTGCCAGCAGTCCCCGGACAGGGGGTTATCCACCCCTCCACTTT.

This sequence joins TRBV2 and TRBJ2-7, with 11 bases matching TRBD1. Per the germline V gene, CDR1 is SNHLY and CDR2 is FYNNEI. The CDR3 is 15 amino acids. V gave up 4 bases and J gave up 7 bases; unmatched junction bases: 9. The CDR3 region is CASSADRGLLGEQYF. The CDR3 DNA is TGTGCCAGCAGTGCGGACAGGGGGCTATTAGGGGAGCAGTACTTC. The complete variable domain, with remaining parts taken from reference TRBV2 and TRBJ2-7, reads EPEVTQTPSHQVTQMGQEVILRCVPISNHLYFYWYRQILGQKVEFLVSFYNNEISEKSEIFDDQFSVERPDGSNFTLKIRSTKLEDSAMYFCASSADRGLLGEQYFGPGTRLTVT.

The gene calls are TRBV19 and TRBJ1-1; D is unclear. The germline gives CDR1 LNHDA, CDR2 SQIVND (reference sequence). This CDR3 comprises 13 residues. Trimming shortened V by 1 base and J by 7 bases, and 10 bases separated the two germline ends. CDR3 sequence reads: CASSIVEGFEAFF. The CDR3 DNA reads as TGTGCCAGTAGTATAGTGGAGGGCTTTGAAGCTTTCTTT.

This chain joins TRBV6-2 or TRBV6-3 and TRBJ2-2, with 10 bases lining up with TRBD2. CDR3 length: 16 amino acids. V lost 5 bases and J lost 3; bases outside the gene matches: 6. CDR1 MNHEY and CDR2 SVGEGT come from the germline V gene. The DNA of the CDR3 is TGTGCCAGCAGTCGGGCCACTAGCGGGGACACCGGGGAGCTGTTTTTT. Amino acids: CASSRATSGDTGELFF.

The table lists this clone with a count of one. V usage is TRBV6-2 or TRBV6-3 and J usage is TRBJ2-3; 7 nucleotides match TRBD1. There are 15 residues in the CDR3. Trimming removed 2 bases from V and 2 bases from J; junction bases left unmatched: 4. Per germline, CDR1 MNHEY and CDR2 SVGEGT. This CDR3 reads CASSYVRGITDTQYF. In DNA, the CDR3 is TGTGCCAGCAGTTACGTCAGGGGGATCACAGATACGCAGTATTTT.

V usage is TRBV10-2 and J usage is TRBJ1-1; D is uncertain. There are 14 residues in the CDR3. Trimming shortened V by 2 bases and J by 1 base, and 8 bases separated the two germline ends. The germline V gene has CDR1 WSHSY and CDR2 SAAADI. The CDR3 reads CASSEIGPNTEAFF. The CDR3 DNA sequence: TGCGCCAGCAGTGAGATTGGCCCGAACACTGAAGCTTTCTTT.

The chain recombines TRBV28 with TRBJ1-6; 9 bases align to TRBD1. Germline V CDR1 and CDR2: MDHEN, SYDVKM. The CDR3 covers 16 residues. V was clipped by 3 bases and J by 7 bases; unmatched bases: 7. The CDR3 coding sequence is TGTGCCAGCAGTTTGCCTACAGGGGGCGGGAATTCACCCCTCCACTTT. It is translated as CASSLPTGGGNSPLHF.

The chain is built from TRBV29-1 and TRBJ1-3, with 8 positions matching TRBD1. This CDR3 is 15 amino acids long. Germline V CDR1 and CDR2: SQVTM, ANQGSEA. V gave up 3 bases and J gave up 3 bases; unmatched junction bases: 7. The CDR3, as DNA: TGCAGCGTTGATTTAGGACAGGGAGGTGGAAACACCATATATTTT. Translated, it gives CSVDLGQGGGNTIYF.

The chain recombines TRBV5-1 with TRBJ1-2, with D uncertain. Trimming shortened V by 4 bases and J by 7 bases, and 14 bases separated the two germline ends. The CDR3 runs to 13 residues. CDR1 and CDR2 (germline): SGHRS, YFSETQ. The CDR3 sequence is CASSTRGVRGYTF. CDR3 coding DNA: TGCGCCAGCAGCACCCGTGGAGTGCGTGGCTACACCTTC. Drawing the rest from reference TRBV5-1 and TRBJ1-2, the complete variable domain is KAGVTQTPRYLIKTRGQQVTLSCSPISGHRSVSWYQQTPGQGLQFLFEYFSETQRNKGNFPGRFSGRQFSNSRSEMNVSTLELGDSALYLCASSTRGVRGYTFGSGTRLTVV.

In the case of this clone: Other DNA sequences within the sample encode an identical CDR3. V and J are TRBV5-1 and TRBJ1-1; 8 bases agree with TRBD1. Germline loops: CDR1 SGHRS, CDR2 YFSETQ. Losses at the gene ends were 4 bases for V and 3 bases for J; bases not matched to a gene: 2. The CDR3 spans 13 residues. DNA of the CDR3: TGCGCCAGCAGCCTACAGGGGGACACTGAAGCTTTCTTT. Its protein is CASSLQGDTEAFF.